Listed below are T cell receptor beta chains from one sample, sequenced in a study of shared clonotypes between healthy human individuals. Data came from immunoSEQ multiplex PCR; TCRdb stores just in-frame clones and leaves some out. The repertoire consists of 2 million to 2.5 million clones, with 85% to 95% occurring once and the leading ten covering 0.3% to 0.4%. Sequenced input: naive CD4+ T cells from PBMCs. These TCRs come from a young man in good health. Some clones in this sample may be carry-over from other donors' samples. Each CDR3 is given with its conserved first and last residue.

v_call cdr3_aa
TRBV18 CASSSTDRRQNGYTF
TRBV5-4 CASSLSAGGYNEQFF
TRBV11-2 CASSSLLPIAGRSYNEQFF
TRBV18 CASSPSRGEYEQYF
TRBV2 CASSPDRGRDQPQHF
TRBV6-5 CASRTTGSTDTQYF
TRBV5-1 CASSSGLADEETQYF
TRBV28 CASRPVGRGHTEAFF
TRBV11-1 CASSRQGNQPQHF
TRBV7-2 CASSSDGNQPQHF
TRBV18 CASSPPGQGARGETQYF
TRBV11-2 CASSSGQAETQYF
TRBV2 CASDRDKHNQPQHF
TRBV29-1 CSVGREHEQYF
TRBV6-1 CASSDSGLGGYTF
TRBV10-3 CAIRGTGTKDTEAFF
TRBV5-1 CASSTGTSGSSYNEQFF
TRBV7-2 CASSSAATYNEQFF
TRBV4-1 CASSQDRFDYEQYF
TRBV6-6 CASSSNRQGGGMAQHF
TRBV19 CASRSSGGRGITNYGYTF
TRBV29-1 CSVASGTTDTQYF
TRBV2 CASRRGGYEQYF
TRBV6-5 CASSYSAGRGETQYF
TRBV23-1 CASSQSYSTGELFF
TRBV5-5 CASSVEGSGNQPQHF
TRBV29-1 CSVGPTVAGFEQYF
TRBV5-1 CASSLGQGASNEQFF
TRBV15 CATSRGTVEGQPQHF
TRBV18 CASSPDQGASGNTIYF
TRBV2 CASTGAGPFTDTQYF
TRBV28 CASSPGTGDTEAFF
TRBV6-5 CASSYAGASGANVLTF
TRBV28 CASSPLGMLNTGELFF
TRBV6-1 CASSGTGGETQYF
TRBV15 CATSREWAANTGELFF
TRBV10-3 CAISVSSGDQPQHF
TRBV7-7 CASSPGTGGFSGNTIYF
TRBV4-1 CASSQVRGETQYF
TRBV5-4 CASSLPGQGNSGANVLTF
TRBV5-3 CARYVVGTGRFNQPQHF
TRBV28 CASSPGVYYGYTF
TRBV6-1 CASRIRVRDYEQYF
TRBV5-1 CASSLAAAGGREQFF
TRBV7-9 CASSLSQINEKLFF
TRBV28 CASSLPGLAGGPRLYF
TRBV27 CASSPGRDLSREQYF
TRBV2 CASSVGTDFMNTEAFF
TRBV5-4 CASSLETSGQETQYF